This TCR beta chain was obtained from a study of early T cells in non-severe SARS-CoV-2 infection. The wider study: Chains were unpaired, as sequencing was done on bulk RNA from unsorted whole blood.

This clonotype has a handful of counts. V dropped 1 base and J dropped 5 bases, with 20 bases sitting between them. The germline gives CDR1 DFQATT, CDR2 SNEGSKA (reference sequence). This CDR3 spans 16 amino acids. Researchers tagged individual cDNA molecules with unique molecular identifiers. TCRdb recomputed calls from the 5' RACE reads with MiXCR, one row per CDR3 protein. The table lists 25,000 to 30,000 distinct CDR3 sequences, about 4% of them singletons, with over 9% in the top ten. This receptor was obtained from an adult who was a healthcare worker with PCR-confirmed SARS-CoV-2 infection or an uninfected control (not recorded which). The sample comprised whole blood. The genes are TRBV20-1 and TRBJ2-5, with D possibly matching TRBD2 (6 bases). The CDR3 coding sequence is TGCAGTGCTAGAGCGTGGAGGAAGCGGGCAGGGGAGACCCAGTACTTC. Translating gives CSARAWRKRAGETQYF.